This paragraph reports one T cell receptor (beta chain). The antigen is not known. Naive-designated CD8 cells lacked CD45RO, were positively enriched for CCR7, and omitted terminally differentiated effector memory CD45RA+ cells. Donors had no recently reported acute infections or vaccinations and were HIV-negative. The data were taken from a study of shared clonotypes between healthy human individuals. Study-level background: The study used three CD4 naive, three CD4 memory, two CD8 naive and one CD8 memory plate per donor. Findings of the study overall: Sorted-subset sequencing was shown by rarefaction to be incomplete despite large depth. Richness estimates generally favored naive over memory subsets.

Repertoires were generated with immunoSEQ multiplex PCR, while TCRdb's copy carries only in-frame clones and drops some. This table has about 2 million clones, less than 95% appearing once. The receptor's source is a young man in good health. Sequenced sample: naive CD8+ T cells sorted from blood.

CDR3: CASSQVGLSYNEQFF. The CDR3 DNA sequence: TGTGCCAGCAGCCAGGTGGGGCTATCCTACAATGAGCAGTTCTTC. The chain carries TRBV14 and TRBJ2-1; tentative D call: TRBD1 (5 bases). The V and J ends lost 3 bases and 1 base respectively, with 10 bases between them. This CDR3 spans 15 amino acids. Germline-derived CDR1 and CDR2 are SGHDN and FVKESK.